Each of the 15 T cell receptor beta chains below was sequenced from the same sample in a study of post-analysis software for immune sequencing data. These receptors' antigens are unknown. Study-wide findings and caveats: Roughly 5 TRBV segments occurring more often in patients than controls included TRBV5-6, TRBV5-1 and TRBV20-1.

Built from TCR beta cDNA, the libraries had unique molecular identifiers in them. TCRdb redid the calling of the PCR reads with MiXCR, one entry per CDR3 protein. The table has about 540,000 distinct CDR3 sequences, around 34% seen once. The sample comprised blood. The receptors were sampled from a girl under 18 with multiple sclerosis.

This clonotype was detected only a few times. One end of the junction does not line up with germline, which may come from a read error. V gene TRBV2 combines with J gene TRBJ2-5; 7 bases match TRBD1. Per the germline V gene, CDR1 is SNHLY and CDR2 is FYNNEI. The CDR3 consists of 15 residues. Here the CDR3 reads CPSMPLPTGPWGQYF. The CDR3 bases are TGTCCCAGCATGCCCCTGCCGACAGGGCCCTGGGGGCAGTACTTC.

This clonotype has a handful of counts. The chain couples TRBV25-1 to TRBJ2-7; tentative D call: TRBD1 (6 bases). Trimming shortened V by 4 bases and J by 1 base, and 8 bases separated the two germline ends. Germline CDR1 and CDR2: MGHDK and SYGVNS. The CDR3 contains 13 residues. The CDR3 protein is CASSGRGSYEQYF. DNA of the CDR3: TGTGCCAGCAGTGGCAGGGGTTCCTACGAGCAGTACTTC.

V and J are TRBV27 and TRBJ1-2; TRBD1 might be the D (5 bases). Trimming removed 3 bases at V and 8 bases at J, with 10 bases between. The CDR3 has 12 amino acids. Germline lookup yields CDR1 MNHEY and CDR2 SMNVEV (reference sequence). The CDR3 loop reads CASSFRGTGYTF. The CDR3 region has the DNA TGTGCCAGCAGTTTTAGGGGAACAGGCTACACCTTC.

The chain is built from TRBV4-1 and TRBJ2-3; 10 bases line up with TRBD1. There are 15 residues in the CDR3. V dropped 1 base and J dropped 5; count of bases not matched to a gene: 3. Germline CDR1 is MGHRA and CDR2 is YSYEKL. The CDR3: CASSQGTGGLDTQYF. CDR3 in DNA: TGCGCCAGCAGCCAAGGGACAGGGGGTTTAGATACGCAGTATTTT.

The J gene is TRBJ2-7, the V gene TRBV14; D is perhaps TRBD1 (5 bases). CDR3 length: 18 residues. With 0 bases removed from V and 2 bases from J, the gap between germline ends came to 20 bases. Germline V gives CDR1 SGHDN, CDR2 FVKESK. CDR3 coding DNA: TGTGCCAGCAGCCAAGACAAAAGGGGAAGACCGTGTACCTACGAGCAGTACTTC. This sequence encodes CASSQDKRGRPCTYEQYF.

This clonotype was detected a few times. This chain joins TRBV7-2 and TRBJ2-5; a weak D match, TRBD1 (6 bases). V lost 4 bases and J lost 5, with 20 bases in between. Germline assignment: CDR1 SGHTA and CDR2 FQGNSA. CDR3 length: 16 residues. This chain's CDR3 is CASSYRDILLGETQYF. The CDR3 DNA sequence: TGTGCCAGCAGCTACCGGGACATTTTGCTCGGGGAGACCCAGTACTTC.

Only a few counts were recorded for this clonotype. At one boundary the junction diverges from the germline segment, which might be a read error. The rearrangement links TRBV7-7 to TRBJ2-1; 15 nucleotides agree with TRBD2. Germline CDR1 reads SSHAT; CDR2 reads FNYEAQ (reference sequence). This CDR3 spans 16 amino acids. The CDR3 is CASSQRTSGGAQEQFF. The DNA of the CDR3 is TGTGCTAGCAGCCAGCGGACTAGCGGGGGGGCCCAGGAGCAGTTCTTC.

Here the CDR3 reads CASSLVLAARNEQFF. DNA for the CDR3: TGTGCCAGCAGCTTAGTACTAGCGGCCCGCAACGAGCAGTTCTTC. This chain uses TRBV7-2 with TRBJ2-1; 8 bases match TRBD2. This CDR3 spans 15 amino acids. The germline V gene encodes CDR1 SGHTA and CDR2 FQGNSA. V was clipped by 1 base and J by 10 bases; unmatched bases: 9.

The chain couples TRBV4-1 to TRBJ1-1; D is ambiguous. Germline V lookup: CDR1 MGHRA, CDR2 YSYEKL. This CDR3 has 16 residues. Trimming removed 0 bases at V and 1 base at J, with 12 bases between. The CDR3, as DNA: TGCGCCAGCAGCCAAGAAGCCTCCAGGAGGAACACTGAAGCTTTCTTT. This translates into CASSQEASRRNTEAFF.

In regard to this clonotype: A junction end diverges from the germline sequence, so it may reflect a read error. The V and J genes are TRBV14 and TRBJ2-1; D assignment may be TRBD1 or TRBD2 (6 bases each). Germline V lookup: CDR1 SGHDN, CDR2 FVKESK. The length of the CDR3 is 17 residues. As DNA, the CDR3 is TGTGCCAGCAGCCATCCGGCTGGGGGGCAGTGGTACAATGGGCAGTTCTTC. This gives the protein CASSHPAGGQWYNGQFF.

The rearrangement joins TRBV6-2 or TRBV6-3 to TRBJ2-5; no reliable D call. Deletions cut 0 bases from V and 1 base from J, with 9 bases between. CDR1 and CDR2 (germline): MNHEY, SVGEGT. The CDR3 loop spans 15 amino acids. This CDR3 reads CASSYSEWLQETQYF. The CDR3 DNA sequence: TGTGCCAGCAGTTACTCCGAGTGGCTCCAAGAGACCCAGTACTTC.

The genes are TRBV20-1 and TRBJ2-1, with 9 nucleotides matching TRBD1. The CDR3 has 13 amino acids. Germline loops: CDR1 DFQATT, CDR2 SNEGSKA (reference sequence). Losses at the gene ends were 1 base for V and 8 bases for J; bases not matched to a gene: 3. DNA for the CDR3: TGCAGTGCTAGAGTGACAGGGGGTTATGAGCAGTTCTTC. Protein sequence: CSARVTGGYEQFF.

The chain is built from TRBV11-2 and TRBJ2-3, with a possible D match to TRBD2 (6 bases). From germline, CDR1 is SGHAT and CDR2 FQNNGV. This CDR3 contains 15 residues. Between the trimmed V and J ends, which lost 5 bases and 10 bases, there was a span of 22 bases. In DNA form, the CDR3 reads TGTGCCAGCAGCCCTCCCCGAGGAGGGGTATCTCCGCAGTATTTT. Its translation: CASSPPRGGVSPQYF.

The rearrangement joins TRBV7-9 to TRBJ1-5; a possible D gene is TRBD1 (6 bases). This CDR3 region has 13 residues. Germline-derived CDR1 and CDR2 are SEHNR and FQNEAQ (reference sequence). The germline V and J ends were trimmed by 5 bases and 5 bases, with 10 bases remaining between them. Here the CDR3 DNA reads TGTGCCAGCAGCCGTTACAGGGATCAGCCCCAGCATTTT. Amino acids: CASSRYRDQPQHF.

This clonotype was observed a handful of times. The rearrangement joins TRBV5-6 to TRBJ2-7; 10 bases match TRBD1. The CDR3 is made up of 17 amino acids. CDR1 is SGHDT and CDR2 is YYEEEE in the germline V gene. V shed 5 bases, J shed 3 bases, and the junction held 14 bases outside the gene matches. This CDR3 is CASSQLVGTGVIYEQYF. CDR3 DNA: TGTGCCAGCAGTCAGCTCGTCGGGACAGGGGTTATCTACGAGCAGTACTTC.